These 18 T cell receptor beta chains came from one sample sequenced in a study of blood T cell repertoires in COVID-19. Profiled with immunoSEQ multiplex PCR; TCRdb holds only in-frame clones, not every one. The sample holds 250,000 to 300,000 clones, 89% seen once. Sequenced: peripheral blood. These TCRs come from a man aged 45-65 years with acute or convalescent COVID-19.

The chain joins TRBV7-9 to TRBJ1-6, with unresolved D. Germline-derived CDR1 and CDR2 are SEHNR and FQNEAQ (reference sequence). The CDR3 is 13 residues long. V lost 7 bases, J lost 6 bases, and 10 bases lay in between. The CDR3 loop reads CASTTTGNSPLHF. DNA of the CDR3: TGTGCCAGCACCACAACGGGTAATTCACCCCTCCACTTT.

V and J are TRBV2 and TRBJ1-2; D is unresolved. V was clipped by 2 bases and J by 5 bases, with 9 bases between them. The germline gives CDR1 SNHLY, CDR2 FYNNEI. The length of the CDR3 is 13 residues. The CDR3 loop reads CASSETVLYGYTF. The CDR3 DNA sequence: TGTGCCAGCAGTGAAACTGTGCTATATGGCTACACCTTC.

The rearrangement links TRBV7-9 to TRBJ2-3; no reliable D call. The CDR3 spans 14 residues. With 3 bases removed from V and 1 base from J, the gap between germline ends came to 8 bases. The germline V gene has CDR1 SEHNR and CDR2 FQNEAQ (reference sequence). The CDR3 bases are TGTGCCAGCAGCTTTGGGCAGGGCACAGATACGCAGTATTTT. It yields the protein CASSFGQGTDTQYF.

V and J are TRBV5-1 and TRBJ1-1, with 8 bases matching TRBD1. The CDR3 covers 14 residues. From germline, CDR1 is SGHRS and CDR2 YFSETQ. V trimming: 3 bases; J trimming: 4 bases; junction bases outside the gene matches: 5. In DNA, the CDR3 is TGCGCCAGCAGCTCAGATACAGGGGGCACTGAAGCTTTCTTT. Its protein is CASSSDTGGTEAFF.

This clone occurred once. CDR3 loop: CASRQTGAGGYTF. The CDR3 DNA is TGTGCCAGCAGGCAAACAGGGGCGGGCGGCTACACCTTC. This chain links TRBV7-2 with TRBJ1-2; 7 bases line up with TRBD1. The CDR3 totals 13 residues. Germline lookup yields CDR1 SGHTA and CDR2 FQGNSA. V was pared by 6 bases and J by 8 bases, with 9 bases of the junction left unmatched.

The rearrangement uses TRBV7-9 and TRBJ2-5; D might be TRBD1 (6 bases). The CDR3 extends over 14 amino acids. The ends were cut back, 8 bases at V and 4 bases at J, with 17 bases in the middle. CDR1 is SEHNR and CDR2 is FQNEAQ in the germline V gene (reference sequence). The CDR3 loop reads CASGPRRGGETQYF. CDR3 sequence (DNA): TGTGCCAGCGGCCCCCGAAGAGGGGGAGAGACCCAGTACTTC.

CDR3 sequence reads: CASSVSGGDTDTQYF. The CDR3, as DNA: TGTGCCAGCAGTGTCTCGGGGGGTGACACAGATACGCAGTATTTT. The rearrangement uses TRBV2 and TRBJ2-3, with 7 bases lining up with TRBD2. Germline V gives CDR1 SNHLY, CDR2 FYNNEI. CDR3 size: 15 residues. The ends lost 4 bases at V and 2 bases at J; junction bases unmatched: 6.

V usage is TRBV12-3 or TRBV12-4 and J usage is TRBJ1-2; 7 positions agree with TRBD1. This CDR3 comprises 11 residues. J gave up 9 bases and V 5 bases, and 3 bases lay outside the gene matches. The CDR3 is CASSPQGRYTF. As DNA, the CDR3 is TGTGCCAGCAGTCCACAGGGGCGCTACACCTTC.

This chain connects TRBV10-3 to TRBJ2-7; 11 positions match TRBD1. The J segment lost 6 bases and the V segment lost 6 bases, leaving 10 bases of the junction unmatched. Germline V CDR1 and CDR2: ENHRY, SYGVKD. CDR3 length: 15 residues. The CDR3 sequence: CAISSTGTGGGEQYF. The CDR3 region has the DNA TGTGCCATCAGCTCTACCGGGACAGGGGGAGGCGAGCAGTACTTC.

V and J are TRBV19 and TRBJ2-6; tentatively, D is TRBD1 (6 bases). The CDR3 covers 17 residues. Germline V gene sequence: CDR1 LNHDA, CDR2 SQIVND (reference sequence). V lost 5 bases and J lost 0, with 14 bases in between. CDR3 sequence (DNA): TGTGCCAGTAGTCCCCCGGGACATTCCTCTGGGGCCAACGTCCTGACTTTC. It is translated as CASSPPGHSSGANVLTF.

V and J are TRBV7-8 and TRBJ1-1; a possible D gene is TRBD1 (6 bases). Germline CDR1 is SGHVS and CDR2 is FQNEAQ. The V end lost 4 bases, the J end lost 1 base, and 16 bases lay between the germline ends. The length of the CDR3 is 16 residues. CDR3 region: CASSSWGGSGNTEAFF. The CDR3 nucleotides are TGTGCCAGCAGCTCTTGGGGGGGCTCGGGGAACACTGAAGCTTTCTTT. Using reference TRBV7-8 and TRBJ1-1 for the parts outside the CDR3, the full variable domain is GAGVSQSPRYKVAKRGQDVALRCDPISGHVSLFWYQQALGQGPEFLTYFQNEAQLDKSGLPSDRFFAERPEGSVSTLKIQRTQQEDSAVYLCASSSWGGSGNTEAFFGQGTRLTVV.

The V gene is TRBV29-1, the J gene TRBJ1-1, with D tentatively TRBD1 (6 bases). V was trimmed by 8 bases and J by 6 bases, leaving 22 bases between them. The CDR3 totals 14 residues. Germline CDR1 and CDR2: SQVTM and ANQGSEA. CDR3 bases: TGCAGCTATGCTGGGGGCGGGAGGAGGGCTGAAGCTTTCTTT. It specifies CSYAGGGRRAEAFF.

The V gene is TRBV6-1, the J gene TRBJ1-6, with 7 bases matching TRBD1. V dropped 2 bases and J dropped 9; count of bases not matched to a gene: 7. Germline V gives CDR1 MNHNS, CDR2 SASEGT. The CDR3 consists of 15 residues. CDR3 nucleotides: TGTGCCAGCAGTGAATTGACAGGGATTGGTTCACCCCTCCACTTT. It codes for CASSELTGIGSPLHF.

V usage is TRBV2 and J usage is TRBJ2-3; TRBD2 aligns across 11 bases. The CDR3 has 17 residues. Unmatched junction bases numbered 9, after V lost 5 bases and J lost 2 bases. Germline CDR1 SNHLY, CDR2 FYNNEI. Written as DNA, the CDR3 is TGTGCCAGCAGTCCCGACCTGACTAGCGGGGCCACAGATACGCAGTATTTT. As protein: CASSPDLTSGATDTQYF. The full variable domain, in which reference TRBV2 and TRBJ2-3 provide the parts outside the CDR3, is EPEVTQTPSHQVTQMGQEVILRCVPISNHLYFYWYRQILGQKVEFLVSFYNNEISEKSEIFDDQFSVERPDGSNFTLKIRSTKLEDSAMYFCASSPDLTSGATDTQYFGPGTRLTVL.

This rearrangement joins TRBV12-5 to TRBJ1-2; 7 bases align to TRBD1. V was pared by 6 bases and J by 3 bases, with 10 bases of the junction left unmatched. The CDR3 totals 15 residues. CDR1 LGHNT and CDR2 FRNRAP come from the germline V gene. The CDR3 reads CASGYHGTVDYGYTF. In DNA form, the CDR3 reads TGTGCTAGTGGCTACCACGGGACAGTAGACTATGGCTACACCTTC.

The chain employs TRBV7-9 and TRBJ1-3; TRBD1 matches 9 bases. Germline V CDR1 and CDR2: SEHNR, FQNEAQ (reference sequence). This CDR3 has 15 amino acids. Trimming cost V 5 bases and J 6 bases; bases outside gene matches: 8. CDR3 loop: CASSIRQGEENTIYF. Written as DNA, the CDR3 is TGTGCCAGCAGCATCCGACAGGGGGAAGAAAACACCATATATTTT.

The chain combines TRBV10-3 with TRBJ1-6, with TRBD1 matching 8 bases. This CDR3 comprises 17 residues. Germline CDR1 reads ENHRY; CDR2 reads SYGVKD. The V and J ends lost 4 bases and 6 bases, in that order; junction bases with no gene match: 11. The CDR3 coding sequence is TGTGCCATCAGTGCCACCCTTGGACAGGGTCTTAATTCACCCCTCCACTTT. This encodes CAISATLGQGLNSPLHF.

The chain recombines TRBV7-5 with TRBJ1-2. TRBV7-5 is labeled a pseudogene. The CDR3 covers 14 residues. CDR3 sequence (DNA): TGTGCCAGAAGCTCGCGGGGGTCGGTCTATGGCTACACCTTC. Protein: CARSSRGSVYGYTF.